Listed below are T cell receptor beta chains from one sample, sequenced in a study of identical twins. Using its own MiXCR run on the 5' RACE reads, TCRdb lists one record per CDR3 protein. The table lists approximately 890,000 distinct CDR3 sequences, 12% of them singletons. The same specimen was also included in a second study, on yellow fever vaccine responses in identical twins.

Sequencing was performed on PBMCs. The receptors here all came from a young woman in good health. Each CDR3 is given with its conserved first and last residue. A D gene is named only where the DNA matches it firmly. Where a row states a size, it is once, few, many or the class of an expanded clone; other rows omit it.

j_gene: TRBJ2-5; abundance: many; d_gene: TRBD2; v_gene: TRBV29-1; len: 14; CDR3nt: TGCAGCGTTGTTCTAGCGGGAGTTCAAGAGACCCAGTACTTC; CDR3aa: CSVVLAGVQETQYF
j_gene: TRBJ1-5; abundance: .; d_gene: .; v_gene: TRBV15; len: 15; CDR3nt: TGTGCCACCAGCAGAGATCTGGGGCCAGGACAGCCCCAGCATTTT; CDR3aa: CATSRDLGPGQPQHF
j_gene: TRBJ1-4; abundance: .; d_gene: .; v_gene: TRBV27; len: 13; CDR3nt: TGTGCCAGTCGGGGCCCAACTAATGAAAAACTGTTTTTT; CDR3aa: CASRGPTNEKLFF
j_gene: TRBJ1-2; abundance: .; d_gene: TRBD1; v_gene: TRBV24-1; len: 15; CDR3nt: TGTGCCACCAGTGACCCGGGACAGGGGACCTATGGCTACACCTTC; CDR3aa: CATSDPGQGTYGYTF
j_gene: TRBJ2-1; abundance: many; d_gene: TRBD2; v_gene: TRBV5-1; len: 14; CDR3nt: TGCGCCAGCAGCCTAGCGGGACGCGGCAATGAGCAGTTCTTC; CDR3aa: CASSLAGRGNEQFF
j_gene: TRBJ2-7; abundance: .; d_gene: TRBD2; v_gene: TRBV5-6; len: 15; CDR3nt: TGTGCCAGCATCTTACTAGCGGGAGGGCCCTACGAGCAGTACTTC; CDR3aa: CASILLAGGPYEQYF
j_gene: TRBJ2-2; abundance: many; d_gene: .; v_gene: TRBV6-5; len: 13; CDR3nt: TGTGCCAGCAGTTACTCAACGTGGGGGGAGCTGTTTTTT; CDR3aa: CASSYSTWGELFF
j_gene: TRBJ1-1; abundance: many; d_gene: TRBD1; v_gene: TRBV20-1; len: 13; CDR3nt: TGCAGTGCGAAGGGGACAGCGAACACTGAAGCTTTCTTT; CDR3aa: CSAKGTANTEAFF
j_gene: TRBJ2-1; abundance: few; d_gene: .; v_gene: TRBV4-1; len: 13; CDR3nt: TGCGCCAGCAGCCAAGGGCAGCTCAATGAGCAGTTCTTC; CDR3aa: CASSQGQLNEQFF
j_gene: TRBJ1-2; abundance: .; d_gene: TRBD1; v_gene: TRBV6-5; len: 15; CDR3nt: TGTGCCAGCAGTTACCTATCCGGGACAGGGAATGGCTACACCTTC; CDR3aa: CASSYLSGTGNGYTF
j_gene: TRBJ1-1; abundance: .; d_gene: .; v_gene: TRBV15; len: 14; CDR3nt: TGTGCCACCAGCAGCCACTTGGCGAACACTGAAGCTTTCTTT; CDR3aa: CATSSHLANTEAFF
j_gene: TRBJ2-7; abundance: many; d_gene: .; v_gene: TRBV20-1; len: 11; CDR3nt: TGCAGTGCCAAGACTGGCTACGAGCAGTACTTC; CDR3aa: CSAKTGYEQYF
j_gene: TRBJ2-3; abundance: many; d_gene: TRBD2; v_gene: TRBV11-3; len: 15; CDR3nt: TGTGCCAGCAGCGGTCTAGCGGATCGGGTAGATACGCAGTATTTT; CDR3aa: CASSGLADRVDTQYF
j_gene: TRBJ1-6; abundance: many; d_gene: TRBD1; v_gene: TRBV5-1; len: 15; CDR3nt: TGCGCCAGCAGCTTGGATGGGGACAGGCGTTCACCCCTCCACTTT; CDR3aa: CASSLDGDRRSPLHF
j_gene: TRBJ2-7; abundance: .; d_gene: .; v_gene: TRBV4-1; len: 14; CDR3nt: TGCGCCAGCAGCCAAGCGGGGGTAGGGTACGAGCAGTACTTC; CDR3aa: CASSQAGVGYEQYF
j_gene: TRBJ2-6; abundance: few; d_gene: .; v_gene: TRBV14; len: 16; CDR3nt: TGTGCCAGCAGCCGTCAGGGGATCTCTGGGGCCAACGTCCTGACTTTC; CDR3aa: CASSRQGISGANVLTF
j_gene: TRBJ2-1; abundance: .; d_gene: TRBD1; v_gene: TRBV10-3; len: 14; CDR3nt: TGTGCCATCAGTGAGTCGACAGGGTACAATGAGCAGTTCTTC; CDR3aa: CAISESTGYNEQFF
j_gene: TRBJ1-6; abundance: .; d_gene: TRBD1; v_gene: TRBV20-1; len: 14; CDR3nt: TGCAGTGCTAGGGGGACAGGGGGTAATTCACCCCTCCACTTT; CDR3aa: CSARGTGGNSPLHF
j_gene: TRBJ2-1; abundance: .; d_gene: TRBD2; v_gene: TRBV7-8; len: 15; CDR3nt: TGTGCCAGCAGCCCTAGCGGGGGAAACTACAATGAGCAGTTCTTC; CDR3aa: CASSPSGGNYNEQFF
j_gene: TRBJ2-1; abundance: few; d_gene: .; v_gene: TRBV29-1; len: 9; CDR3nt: TGCAGCGTTGGGGATGAGCAGTTCTTC; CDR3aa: CSVGDEQFF
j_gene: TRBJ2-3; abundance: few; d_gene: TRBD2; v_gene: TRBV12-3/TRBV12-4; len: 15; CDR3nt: TGTGCCAGCTCGGGGCGGGGGGGGAGCACAGATACGCAGTATTTT; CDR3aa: CASSGRGGSTDTQYF
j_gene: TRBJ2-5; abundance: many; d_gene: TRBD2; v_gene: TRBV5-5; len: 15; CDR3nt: TGTGCCAGCAGCTTGGAGGGAGGGAGAGGAGAGACCCAGTACTTC; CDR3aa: CASSLEGGRGETQYF
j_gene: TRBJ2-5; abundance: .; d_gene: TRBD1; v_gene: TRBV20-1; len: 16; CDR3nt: TGCAGTGCTAGAGACCACCCCAGGGGGTTGATGGAGACCCAGTACTTC; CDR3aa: CSARDHPRGLMETQYF
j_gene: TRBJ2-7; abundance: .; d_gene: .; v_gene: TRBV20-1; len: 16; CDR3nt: TGCAGTGCTAGCCAACACGCGGAGAAAGCCCCCTACGAGCAGTACTTC; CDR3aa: CSASQHAEKAPYEQYF
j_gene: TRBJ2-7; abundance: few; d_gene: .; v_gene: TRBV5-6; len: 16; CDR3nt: TGTGCCAGCAGCTTGGGGCAGGCCTATTTTTCCTACGAGCAGTACTTC; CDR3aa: CASSLGQAYFSYEQYF
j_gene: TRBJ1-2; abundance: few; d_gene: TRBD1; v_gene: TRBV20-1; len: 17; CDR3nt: TGCAGTGCTAGTGACCGGGACAGAGAAATTTACAACTATGGCTACACCTTC; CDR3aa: CSASDRDREIYNYGYTF
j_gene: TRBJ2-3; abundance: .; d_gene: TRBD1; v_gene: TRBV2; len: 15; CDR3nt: TGTGCCAGCAGTGAACGGGACAGGGTCCCAGATACGCAGTATTTT; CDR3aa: CASSERDRVPDTQYF
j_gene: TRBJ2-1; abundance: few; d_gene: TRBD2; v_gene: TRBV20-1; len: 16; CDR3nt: TGCAGTGCTAGCGATGGGACTAGCGGGTCCCTCGGCGGAAAGTTCTTC; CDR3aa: CSASDGTSGSLGGKFF
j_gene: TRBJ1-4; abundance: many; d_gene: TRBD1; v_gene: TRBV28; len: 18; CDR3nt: TGTGCCAGCAGACCGAGACAGGGCCGTACCACAACTAATGAAAAACTGTTTTTT; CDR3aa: CASRPRQGRTTTNEKLFF
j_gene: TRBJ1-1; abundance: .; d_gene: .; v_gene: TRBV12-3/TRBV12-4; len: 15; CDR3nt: TGTGCCAGCAGTTCCCCCCGGGGCTCTCACACTGAAGCTTTCTTT; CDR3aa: CASSSPRGSHTEAFF
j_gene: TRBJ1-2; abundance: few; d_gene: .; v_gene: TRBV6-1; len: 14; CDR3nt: TGTGCCAGCAGTGAATTTGCGGGGAACTATGGCTACACCTTC; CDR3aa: CASSEFAGNYGYTF
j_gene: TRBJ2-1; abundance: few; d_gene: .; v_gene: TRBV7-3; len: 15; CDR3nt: TGTGCCAGCAGCTTAAAGGGCGGAACTTACAATGAGCAGTTCTTC; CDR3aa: CASSLKGGTYNEQFF
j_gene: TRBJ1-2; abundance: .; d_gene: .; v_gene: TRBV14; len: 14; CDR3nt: TGTGCCAGCAGCCTGGGCAGGATGGAGTATGGCTACACCTTC; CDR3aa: CASSLGRMEYGYTF
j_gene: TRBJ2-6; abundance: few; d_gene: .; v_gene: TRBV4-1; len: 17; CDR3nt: TGCGCCAGCAGCCAAGGGGGCCCCTCTTCTGGGGCCAACGTCCTGACTTTC; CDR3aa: CASSQGGPSSGANVLTF
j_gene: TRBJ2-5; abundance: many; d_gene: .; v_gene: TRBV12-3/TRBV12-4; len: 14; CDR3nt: TGTGCCAGCAGTAGGACGGACTCGATAGAGACCCAGTACTTC; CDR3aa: CASSRTDSIETQYF
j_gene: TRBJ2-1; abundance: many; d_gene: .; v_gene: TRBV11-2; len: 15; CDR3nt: TGTGCCAGCAGCTTAGATTCCAGCGCCGGCCATGAGCAGTTCTTC; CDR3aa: CASSLDSSAGHEQFF
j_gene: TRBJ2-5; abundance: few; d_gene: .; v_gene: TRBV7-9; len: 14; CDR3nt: TGTGCCAGCAGCGGAGGGGGGGCTCAAGAGACCCAGTACTTC; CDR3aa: CASSGGGAQETQYF
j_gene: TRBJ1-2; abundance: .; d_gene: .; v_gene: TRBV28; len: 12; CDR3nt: TGTGCCAGCACCTTGGACAATTATGGCTACACCTTC; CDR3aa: CASTLDNYGYTF
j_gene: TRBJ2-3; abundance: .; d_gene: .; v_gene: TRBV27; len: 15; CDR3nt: TGTGCCAGCAGCCCAGTTCGGGTCGTCACAGATACGCAGTATTTT; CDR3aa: CASSPVRVVTDTQYF
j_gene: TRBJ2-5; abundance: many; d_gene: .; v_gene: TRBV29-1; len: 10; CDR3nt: TGCAGCGTTGCTGGGGAGACCCAGTACTTC; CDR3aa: CSVAGETQYF
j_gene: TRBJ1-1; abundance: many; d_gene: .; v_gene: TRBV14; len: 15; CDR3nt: TGTGCCAGCAGCCAAGCCGGCACCTTGAACACTGAAGCTTTCTTT; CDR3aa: CASSQAGTLNTEAFF
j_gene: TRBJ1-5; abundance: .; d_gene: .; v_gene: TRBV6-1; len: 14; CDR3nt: TGTGCCAGCACCAACGTTCCCGACTCATGGCCCCAGCATTTT; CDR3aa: CASTNVPDSWPQHF
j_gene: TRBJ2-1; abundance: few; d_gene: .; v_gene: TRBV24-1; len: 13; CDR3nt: TGTGCCACCAGCGCAGAGTTTGACAATGAGCAGTTCTTC; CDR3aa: CATSAEFDNEQFF
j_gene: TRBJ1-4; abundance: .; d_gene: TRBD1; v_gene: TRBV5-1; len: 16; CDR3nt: TGCGCCAGCAGCTTGGCCGGACAGGGGATAGGAGAAAAACTGTTTTTT; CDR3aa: CASSLAGQGIGEKLFF
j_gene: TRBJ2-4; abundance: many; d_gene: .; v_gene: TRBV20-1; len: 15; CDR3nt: TGCAGTGCTAGTCTGAGCGGAGAAGCCAAAAACATTCAGTACTTC; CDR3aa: CSASLSGEAKNIQYF
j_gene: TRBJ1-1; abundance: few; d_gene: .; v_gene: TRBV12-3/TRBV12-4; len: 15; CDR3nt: TGTGCCAGCAGCCGTTCCGGGACATTGAACACTGAAGCTTTCTTT; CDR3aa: CASSRSGTLNTEAFF
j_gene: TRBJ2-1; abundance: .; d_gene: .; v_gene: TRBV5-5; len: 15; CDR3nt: TGTGCCAGCAGCCCGACACCCCTTACGTACAATGAGCAGTTCTTC; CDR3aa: CASSPTPLTYNEQFF
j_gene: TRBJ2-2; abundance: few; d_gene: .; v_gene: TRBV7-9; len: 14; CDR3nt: TGTGCCAGCAGCGCTGGGGTTGCCACCGGGGAGCTGTTTTTT; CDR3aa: CASSAGVATGELFF
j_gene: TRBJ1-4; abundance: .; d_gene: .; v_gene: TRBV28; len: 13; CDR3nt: TGTGCCAGCAGTGGGGCAACTAATGAAAAACTGTTTTTT; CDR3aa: CASSGATNEKLFF
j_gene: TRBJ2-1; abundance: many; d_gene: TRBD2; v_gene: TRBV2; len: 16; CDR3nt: TGTGCCAGCACCTCGAGTCGACTAGCGGATTACAATGAGCAGTTCTTC; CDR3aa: CASTSSRLADYNEQFF
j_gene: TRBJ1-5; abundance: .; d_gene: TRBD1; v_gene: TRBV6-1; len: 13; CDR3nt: TGTGCCAGCAGTCAAGGGGGCGTTCAGCCCCAGCATTTT; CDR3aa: CASSQGGVQPQHF
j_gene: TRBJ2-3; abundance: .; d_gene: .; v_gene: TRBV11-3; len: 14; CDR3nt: TGTGCCAGCAGCTTATTCGGGATTACAGATACGCAGTATTTT; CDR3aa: CASSLFGITDTQYF
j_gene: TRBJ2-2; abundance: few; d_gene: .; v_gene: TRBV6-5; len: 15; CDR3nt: TGTGCCAGCAGTTACTGGGGCCGCATGCCCGGGGAGCTGTTTTTT; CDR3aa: CASSYWGRMPGELFF
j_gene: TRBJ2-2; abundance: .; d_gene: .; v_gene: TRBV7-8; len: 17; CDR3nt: TGTGCCAGCAGCTTCGTCCGGGTGGGCAGCTTGACCGGGGAGCTGTTTTTT; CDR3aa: CASSFVRVGSLTGELFF
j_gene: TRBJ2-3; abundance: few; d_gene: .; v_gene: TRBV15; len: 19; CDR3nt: TGTGCCACCAGCAGAGATCGAGCCCCCCCGGGGGGCTACACAGATACGCAGTATTTT; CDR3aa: CATSRDRAPPGGYTDTQYF
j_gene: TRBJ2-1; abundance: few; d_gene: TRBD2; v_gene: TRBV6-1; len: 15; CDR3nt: TGTGCCAGCAATAGCGGGATATCGTCCTACAATGAGCAGTTCTTC; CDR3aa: CASNSGISSYNEQFF
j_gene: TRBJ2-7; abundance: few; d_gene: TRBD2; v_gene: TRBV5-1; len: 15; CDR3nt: TGCGCCAGCAGCTTGGAGGCTAGCGGGAAGGCCGAGCAGTACTTC; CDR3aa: CASSLEASGKAEQYF
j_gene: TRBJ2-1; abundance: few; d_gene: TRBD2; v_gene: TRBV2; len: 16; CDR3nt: TGTGCCAGCAGTTACTCTAGCGGGGGTTTCTACAATGAGCAGTTCTTC; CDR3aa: CASSYSSGGFYNEQFF
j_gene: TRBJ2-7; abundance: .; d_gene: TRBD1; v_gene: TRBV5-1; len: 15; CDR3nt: TGCGCCAGCAGCAGGGGACAGCCCAGCTCCTACGAGCAGTACTTC; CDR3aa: CASSRGQPSSYEQYF